Presented here are 24 T cell receptor beta chains from one specimen sequenced in a study of OX40 agonist ivuxolimab in advanced cancers. Libraries were prepared by immunoSEQ multiplex PCR; TCRdb keeps only in-frame clonotypes and omits some of them. The table has roughly 64,000 clones, roughly 81% seen once; the top ten hold approximately 9.8%. Sequencing was performed on CD4+ or CD8+ T cells sorted from blood, taken in a trial of the OX40 agonist ivuxolimab. These TCRs come from an adult with an advanced solid tumor such as melanoma, head and neck, liver or kidney cancer.

The chain carries TRBV7-9 and TRBJ1-5; D gene uncertain. This CDR3 has 13 amino acids. Trimming pared 1 base from V and 9 bases from J, leaving 10 bases between. Germline assignment: CDR1 SEHNR and CDR2 FQNEAQ (reference sequence). CDR3 sequence: CASSLEGLRPQHF. The CDR3 coding sequence is TGTGCCAGCAGCTTAGAGGGCCTTAGGCCCCAGCATTTT.

The chain combines TRBV6-6 with TRBJ2-7; D not certain. This CDR3 spans 11 amino acids. Looked up from germline, CDR1 is MNHNY and CDR2 is SVGAGI (reference sequence). Trimming shortened V by 8 bases and J by 4 bases, and 9 bases separated the two germline ends. The CDR3 region is CASGKGYEQYF. In DNA form, the CDR3 reads TGTGCCAGCGGCAAGGGTTACGAGCAGTACTTC.

The chain couples TRBV5-1 to TRBJ1-2, with 7 positions matching TRBD1. Germline V CDR1 and CDR2: SGHRS, YFSETQ. Trimming took 2 bases from V and 4 from J; bases not matched to a gene: 14. This CDR3 has 17 residues. The CDR3 loop reads CASSFVPGQTVGYGYTF. In nucleotides, the CDR3 is TGCGCCAGCAGCTTCGTCCCGGGACAGACGGTTGGCTATGGCTACACCTTC.

The J gene is TRBJ1-5, the V gene TRBV10-2; no clear D. Germline assignment: CDR1 WSHSY and CDR2 SAAADI. The CDR3 covers 15 residues. Trimming removed 6 bases at V and 5 bases at J, with 17 bases between. Here the CDR3 DNA reads TGCGCCAGCAGGGGGTCGTCCGGTCAGGATCAGCCCCAGCATTTT. Its translation: CASRGSSGQDQPQHF.

The V call is TRBV28, the J call TRBJ1-1; D ambiguous. V shed 7 bases and J shed 2 bases, with 11 bases lying between them. CDR3 length: 13 amino acids. CDR1 is MDHEN and CDR2 is SYDVKM in the germline V gene. CDR3 nucleotide sequence: TGTGCCAGCACAATGGTGGGAAACACTGAAGCTTTCTTT. It is translated as CASTMVGNTEAFF.

V is TRBV4-1 and J is TRBJ1-5; 8 bases agree with TRBD1. In germline, CDR1 is MGHRA, CDR2 YSYEKL. This CDR3 is built from 14 residues. The V segment lost 5 bases and the J segment 4 bases; nucleotides outside the gene matches: 4. In DNA form, the CDR3 reads TGCGCCAGCAGCGCGAGACAGGGGAATCAGCCCCAGCATTTT. Translated, it gives CASSARQGNQPQHF.

The chain is built from TRBV19 and TRBJ2-2; possible D gene TRBD1, 6 bases. The V and J ends lost 4 bases and 7 bases respectively, with 13 bases between them. Per the germline V gene, CDR1 is LNHDA and CDR2 is SQIVND (reference sequence). The length of the CDR3 is 14 residues. Here the CDR3 reads CASSKTGWNGELFF. The CDR3 DNA sequence: TGTGCCAGTAGTAAGACAGGTTGGAACGGGGAGCTGTTTTTT.

The rearrangement links TRBV15 to TRBJ1-1, with D unclear. Germline lookup yields CDR1 LNHNV and CDR2 YYDKDF (reference sequence). With 0 bases removed from V and 1 base from J, the gap between germline ends came to 6 bases. CDR3 length: 14 residues. This CDR3 reads CATSRDNWNTEAFF. CDR3 sequence (DNA): TGTGCCACCAGCAGAGATAACTGGAACACTGAAGCTTTCTTT.

This clone was found once. V gene TRBV5-4 combines with J gene TRBJ2-3, with 8 bases aligning to TRBD1. Germline V CDR1 and CDR2: SGHNT, YYREEE (reference sequence). This CDR3 spans 15 amino acids. V was clipped by 5 bases and J by 2 bases; unmatched bases: 7. The chain's CDR3 is CASSLTGEPTDTQYF. The CDR3 region has the DNA TGTGCCAGCAGTTTGACAGGGGAACCCACAGATACGCAGTATTTT.

The chain recombines TRBV20-1 with TRBJ2-5, with D uncertain. The CDR3 has 11 amino acids. In germline, CDR1 is DFQATT, CDR2 SNEGSKA (reference sequence). Trimming took off 3 bases at V and 4 bases at J, with 6 bases between the two ends. DNA of the CDR3: TGCAGTGCTAGTTCCGCAGAGACCCAGTACTTC. Its translation is CSASSAETQYF.

CDR3 DNA sequence: TGTGCCAGCAGCTTGCCCTTGGGGGACCCGGCGATTTCACCCCTCCACTTT. It specifies CASSLPLGDPAISPLHF. The chain recombines TRBV5-4 with TRBJ1-6; tentatively, D is TRBD1 (5 bases). Trimming removed 1 base at V and 9 bases at J, with 20 bases between. The germline V gene encodes CDR1 SGHNT and CDR2 YYREEE (reference sequence). This CDR3 spans 17 amino acids.

The chain has TRBV18 and TRBJ2-5; maybe TRBD2 (5 bases). The germline CDR1 and CDR2 sequences are KGHSH and LQKENI. The CDR3 has 12 residues. Trimming removed 3 bases at V and 5 bases at J, with 7 bases between. CDR3 coding DNA: TGTGCCAGCTCACCTTCGGGGGAGACCCAGTACTTC. It codes for CASSPSGETQYF.

The rearrangement joins TRBV7-2 to TRBJ2-5, with D possibly being TRBD2 (5 bases). CDR3 size: 12 residues. Trimming removed 4 bases at V and 5 bases at J, with 8 bases between. Per germline, CDR1 SGHTA and CDR2 FQGNSA. The chain's CDR3 is CASSWRHETQYF. CDR3 nucleotides: TGTGCCAGCAGCTGGAGGCATGAGACCCAGTACTTC.

The chain joins TRBV11-3 to TRBJ2-3, with D possibly TRBD1 on 5 matching bases. The CDR3 has 18 amino acids. Trimming removed 5 bases from V and 0 bases from J, with 21 bases in between. Germline CDR1 reads SGHNT; CDR2 reads YENEEA. DNA of the CDR3: TGTGCCAGCAGCCGAAGAGACAGCAAAGCTGCTAGCACAGATACGCAGTATTTT. Protein product: CASSRRDSKAASTDTQYF.

The rearrangement links TRBV13 to TRBJ2-3; no clear D. The CDR3 length is 15 residues. Germline assignment: CDR1 PRHDT and CDR2 FYEKMQ (reference sequence). With 5 bases removed from V and 0 bases from J, the gap between germline ends came to 12 bases. The CDR3 here is CASSVPLPSTDTQYF. In nucleotides, the CDR3 is TGTGCCAGCAGCGTCCCTCTACCTAGCACAGATACGCAGTATTTT. Full variable domain (missing parts from reference TRBV13 and TRBJ2-3): AAGVIQSPRHLIKEKRETATLKCYPIPRHDTVYWYQQGPGQDPQFLISFYEKMQSDKGSIPDRFSAQQFSDYHSELNMSSLELGDSALYFCASSVPLPSTDTQYFGPGTRLTVL.

The chain combines TRBV4-3 with TRBJ2-1; D gene uncertain. Germline CDR1 LGHNA, CDR2 YSLEER. The CDR3 consists of 15 residues. V lost 6 bases to trimming and J lost 0 bases, with 12 bases between them. The CDR3 sequence is CASRPNPSSYNEQFF. CDR3 sequence (DNA): TGCGCCAGCAGGCCGAACCCCAGCTCCTACAATGAGCAGTTCTTC.

V and J are TRBV18 and TRBJ2-5; TRBD1 might be the D (5 bases). Trimming stripped 8 bases from V and 5 bases from J, with 9 bases between. CDR1 KGHSH and CDR2 LQKENI come from the germline V gene. The CDR3 consists of 11 residues. The CDR3 sequence is CASAGRETQYF. The CDR3 DNA sequence: TGTGCCAGCGCAGGGCGGGAGACCCAGTACTTC. The full variable domain, in which reference TRBV18 and TRBJ2-5 provide the parts outside the CDR3, is NAGVMQNPRHLVRRRGQEARLRCSPMKGHSHVYWYRQLPEEGLKFMVYLQKENIIDESGMPKERFSAEFPKEGPSILRIQQVVRGDSAAYFCASAGRETQYFGPGTRLLVL.

A note on this clone: Within the sample, other DNA sequences also encode this same CDR3. V usage is TRBV29-1 and J usage is TRBJ1-2, with D hard to call. Germline assignment: CDR1 SQVTM and CDR2 ANQGSEA. The CDR3 length is 13 residues. Trimming cost V 2 bases and J 3 bases, with 10 bases left between them. In nucleotides, the CDR3 is TGCAGCGTTGAAACATACGGGGACTATGGCTACACCTTC. This codes for CSVETYGDYGYTF.

J is TRBJ1-3 and V is TRBV6-5; the D is unclear. The CDR3 is made up of 14 amino acids. V lost 4 bases to trimming and J lost 4 bases, with 11 bases between them. Germline CDR1 and CDR2: MNHEY and SVGAGI. CDR3 loop: CASSSLGLGNTIYF. CDR3 DNA sequence: TGTGCCAGCAGTTCTTTGGGGTTGGGAAACACCATATATTTT.

This clone came up once. The chain links TRBV30 to TRBJ2-7; 11 nucleotides match TRBD1. Germline values: CDR1 GTSNPN, CDR2 SVGIG (reference sequence). V shed 1 base and J 5 bases; nucleotides not matched to a gene: 10. The CDR3 runs 16 residues. The CDR3 DNA reads TGTGCCTGGAGTGCGGGTTTGGACAGGGGGCTGAACGAGCAGTACTTC. This translates into CAWSAGLDRGLNEQYF.

V usage is TRBV7-8 and J usage is TRBJ2-5; maybe TRBD2 (6 bases). This CDR3 comprises 15 residues. Trimming took 5 bases from V and 7 from J, leaving 20 bases between them. Germline CDR1 reads SGHVS; CDR2 reads FQNEAQ. The CDR3: CASSRGGTADVTQYF. CDR3 nucleotides: TGTGCCAGCAGCCGCGGCGGGACGGCCGATGTGACCCAGTACTTC.

The V call is TRBV9, the J call TRBJ1-6; D gene unclear. Germline loops: CDR1 SGDLS, CDR2 YYNGEE. CDR3 length: 14 amino acids. With 0 bases removed from V and 9 bases from J, the gap between germline ends came to 10 bases. CDR3 amino acids: CASSVADIGSPLHF. The CDR3 DNA follows: TGTGCCAGCAGCGTAGCAGACATTGGTTCACCCCTCCACTTT.

With respect to this clone: A read error may account for a junction end that differs from germline. The genes are TRBV5-5 and TRBJ2-1; D remains ambiguous. The CDR3 has 14 amino acids. CDR1 and CDR2 from the germline V gene are SGHKS and YYEKEE (reference sequence). This CDR3 is CASSQGIQFDEQFF. CDR3 nucleotides: TGCGCCAGCAGCCAAGGTATACAGTTCGATGAGCAGTTCTTC.

The chain links TRBV7-2 to TRBJ2-3; D could derive from TRBD1 or TRBD2 (5 bases each). In germline, CDR1 is SGHTA, CDR2 FQGNSA. The ends were cut back, 3 bases at V and 0 bases at J, with 7 bases in the middle. The CDR3 loop spans 14 amino acids. CDR3 nucleotides: TGTGCCAGCAGCTTCCGGGACAGCACAGATACGCAGTATTTT. Protein: CASSFRDSTDTQYF.